This T cell receptor (beta chain) was profiled in a study of low-dose radiotherapy and immunotherapy resistance in tumors. Stated time point: after trial treatment. As for treatment: LDRT plus nivolumab, ipilimumab, low-dose cyclophosphamide and aspirin (RACIN trial). Advanced solid tumors without tumor-infiltrating lymphocytes were required for inclusion. Both TCRalpha and TCRbeta chains were reverse transcribed with V-gene-specific primers. For amplifying TCRs, the PCR ran for around 20 cycles with Phusion, which was used together with a constant-region primer and the adapter on the V primers. In TCRdb, the reads were re-called with MiXCR into one record per CDR3 protein. The table has roughly 38,000 distinct CDR3 sequences, 20% to 25% seen once. The germline V gene has CDR1 MNHEY and CDR2 SMNVEV (reference sequence). The CDR3 length is 14 residues. V was cut by 5 bases and J by 5 bases, with 15 bases left in between.

J is TRBJ2-5 and V is TRBV27; D remains unclear. Sample: PBMCs, taken after low-dose radiotherapy plus immunotherapy. This TCR derives from a female donor with ovarian cancer. CDR3: CASSPPGARETQYF. The CDR3 bases are TGTGCCAGCAGTCCCCCCGGAGCTCGGGAGACCCAGTACTTC.